This T cell receptor beta chain appears in the sequencing data of a study of technical replicates of blood from several donors. Germline V gives CDR1 MGHRA, CDR2 YSYEKL. V dropped 1 base and J dropped 7 bases, with 10 bases sitting between them. The length of the CDR3 is 14 residues. Libraries were prepared by immunoSEQ multiplex PCR; TCRdb keeps only in-frame clonotypes and omits some of them. The table records tens of thousands of clones, roughly 94% of them present only once. This TCR was recovered from a human donor in good health. Sequencing used T cells isolated from PBMCs. J is TRBJ1-4 and V is TRBV4-1; TRBD1 is a possible D gene (5 bases). CDR3 region: CASSQGQGGEKLFF. The CDR3 DNA sequence: TGCGCCAGCAGCCAAGGTCAGGGAGGTGAAAAACTGTTTTTT.